One and the same sample provided the 2 T cell receptor beta chains below, sequenced in a study of cytomegalovirus exposure and HLA in healthy donors (dated by TCRdb to the late 2010s). The library was made by the immunoSEQ multiplex PCR assay. A mixture of 60 forward primers for TCR Vbeta segments and 13 reverse primers for TCR Jbeta segments was used in the multiplex PCR. Not all clones reach the TCRdb copy of this immuneACCESS table, which keeps in-frame sequences only. Checked studies attribute under half of the gap to unresolved V genes and leave the rest unexplained. The sample table holds around 140,000 clones, of which roughly 82% were seen once. Jointly, the top ten make up 6% to 8.5% of the sample. Material: PBMCs. The source is a man aged 25 to 40 in good health and CMV-seronegative.

The V and J genes are TRBV30 and TRBJ1-4; D is perhaps TRBD1 (6 bases). Trimming stripped 5 bases from V and 6 bases from J, with 13 bases between. Germline V lookup: CDR1 GTSNPN, CDR2 SVGIG (reference sequence). The CDR3 is 13 residues long. Here the CDR3 reads CAWQGQLYEKLFF. CDR3 in DNA: TGTGCCTGGCAAGGACAGCTCTATGAAAAACTGTTTTTT.

Regarding this clone: An end of the junction differs from the germline gene, which may be a read error. The chain employs TRBV7-7 and TRBJ2-7; the match to TRBD1 covers 9 bases. Germline-derived CDR1 and CDR2 are SSHAT and FNYEAQ (reference sequence). CDR3 length: 14 residues. The CDR3 DNA reads as TGTGCTAGCAGCTTAGGGACAGGGCTCGACGAGCAGTACTTC. Translated, it gives CASSLGTGLDEQYF.